The clone carrying this T cell receptor (beta chain) appeared a few times. No antigen is known for it. The data were taken from a study of CD8 T cells in ankylosing spondylitis. Overall study findings and caveats: Disease-associated clones were reportedly significantly overrepresented in matched ankylosing spondylitis synovial fluid. Disease-linked clones were found to be CD8+ and relatively rare in peripheral blood. Within ankylosing spondylitis blood, a TCR beta motif made up of seven to nine highly homologous variants appeared to be characteristic. Some motif variants were previously reported in reactive arthritis synovial fluid and blood.

The CDR3 has 14 residues. V was pared by 4 bases and J by 7 bases, with 13 bases between. CDR1 is KGHDR and CDR2 is SFDVKD in the germline V gene. Libraries for TCR beta were made by quantitative 5'-RACE with molecular barcodes. MiXCR, applied by TCRdb to the 5' RACE reads, yields one record per CDR3 protein. Among 750,000 to 850,000 distinct CDR3 sequences listed, around 11% were seen once. The sequenced sample consisted of blood, either unsorted or a sorted T cell fraction (not recorded which). The V call is TRBV24-1, the J call TRBJ1-5; D is perhaps TRBD1 (5 bases). The receptor was isolated from a male donor with ankylosing spondylitis. CDR3: CATSDRSGRQPQHF. CDR3 nucleotides: TGTGCCACCAGTGACCGATCGGGACGCCAGCCCCAGCATTTT.